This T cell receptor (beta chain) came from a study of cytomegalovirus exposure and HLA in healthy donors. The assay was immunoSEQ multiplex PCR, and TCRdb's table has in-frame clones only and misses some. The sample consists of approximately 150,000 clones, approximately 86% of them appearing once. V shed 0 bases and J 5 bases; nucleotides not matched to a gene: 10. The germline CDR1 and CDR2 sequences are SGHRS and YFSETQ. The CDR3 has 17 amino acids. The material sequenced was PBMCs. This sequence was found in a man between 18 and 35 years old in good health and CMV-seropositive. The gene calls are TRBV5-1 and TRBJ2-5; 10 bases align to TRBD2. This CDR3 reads CASSLGISGGRPETQYF. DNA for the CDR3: TGCGCCAGCAGCTTGGGAATTAGCGGGGGGAGGCCGGAGACCCAGTACTTC.